The entry below describes one T cell receptor (beta chain). The TCR beta repertoire was assessed by survey-level immunoSEQ sequencing. TCRdb's table, derived via immunoSEQ multiplex PCR, lists solely in-frame clones and lacks some. In the table there are some 70,000 clones, around 95% of which are singletons. V was cut by 6 bases and J by 5 bases, with 11 bases left in between. CDR1 and CDR2 (germline): SNHLY, FYNNEI. The CDR3 is 13 amino acids. The receptor was derived from a man aged 35-49 years with rheumatoid arthritis. V usage is TRBV2 and J usage is TRBJ1-5; D is unclear. The sequencing input was PBMCs. The CDR3 bases are TGTGCCAGCAGACCTGAAAGGGATCAGCCCCAGCATTTT. It codes for CASRPERDQPQHF.